The 15 T cell receptor beta chains below were found in one sample sequenced in a study of T cell responses to AZD1222 COVID-19 vaccine. Sequenced by immunoSEQ multiplex PCR; TCRdb stores in-frame clones only, minus some. Seen here are more than 100,000 clones, around 91% observed once, and the top ten hold more than 2.5%. Here the sequenced sample was peripheral blood, taken on day 0 of AZD1222 vaccination. The receptors derive from an adult in good health.

The chain couples TRBV25-1 to TRBJ2-3; TRBD2 agrees at 8 bases. Germline CDR1 is MGHDK and CDR2 is SYGVNS. Trimming took 4 bases from V and 5 from J; bases not matched to a gene: 5. There are 14 residues in the CDR3. The CDR3 DNA is TGTGCCAGCAGTGCAGCGGGACTAGGAGATACGCAGTATTTT. This encodes CASSAAGLGDTQYF.

In regard to this clone: At the DNA level, this CDR3 is encoded by other sequences in the same sample as well. The V and J genes are TRBV29-1 and TRBJ1-1, with D perhaps TRBD1 (5 bases). CDR1 and CDR2 (germline): SQVTM, ANQGSEA. The V end lost 4 bases, the J end lost 0 bases, and 15 bases lay between the germline ends. CDR3 length: 15 amino acids. This CDR3 reads CSVAPGWAMNTEAFF. CDR3 bases: TGCAGCGTTGCCCCAGGGTGGGCTATGAACACTGAAGCTTTCTTT.

The chain couples TRBV19 to TRBJ2-2; D is tentatively TRBD1 or TRBD2 (5 bases each). Trimming took 10 bases from V and 4 from J, leaving 13 bases between them. This CDR3 is built from 13 residues. Germline V gives CDR1 LNHDA, CDR2 SQIVND (reference sequence). CDR3 protein: CAIQTGGTGELFF. In DNA form, the CDR3 reads TGTGCCATCCAGACTGGGGGCACCGGGGAGCTGTTTTTT.

The rearrangement uses TRBV7-2 and TRBJ2-2; 7 bases match TRBD1. J gave up 0 bases and V 8 bases, and 3 bases lay outside the gene matches. Germline V CDR1 and CDR2: SGHTA, FQGNSA. The CDR3 length is 14 residues. The CDR3 here is CASEQGPNTGELFF. The CDR3 bases are TGTGCCAGCGAACAGGGGCCGAACACCGGGGAGCTGTTTTTT.

The chain employs TRBV28 and TRBJ2-7; 7 nucleotides match TRBD1. The ends lost 5 bases at V and 3 bases at J; junction bases unmatched: 13. The CDR3 length is 16 residues. Germline CDR1 and CDR2: MDHEN and SYDVKM. In nucleotides, the CDR3 is TGTGCCAGCAGTACCCTAAAGACAGGGACCGGCTACGAGCAGTACTTC. Protein sequence: CASSTLKTGTGYEQYF.

The V and J genes are TRBV24-1 and TRBJ1-2; no clear D gene. CDR1 and CDR2 (germline): KGHDR, SFDVKD. V lost 5 bases and J lost 5, with 11 bases in between. The CDR3 has 13 amino acids. The CDR3 DNA is TGTGCCACCAGTGGCGGCAGTCCGTATGGCTACACCTTC. Its protein product is CATSGGSPYGYTF.

The chain links TRBV5-4 to TRBJ2-3, with TRBD2 identical over 7 bases. CDR1 and CDR2 (germline): SGHNT, YYREEE (reference sequence). The length of the CDR3 is 16 residues. J was trimmed by 4 bases and V by 3 bases; bases with no gene match: 11. In DNA, the CDR3 is TGTGCCAGCAGCTACCGGACTAGTGCAATCCCAGATACGCAGTATTTT. Translating it yields CASSYRTSAIPDTQYF.

V gene TRBV27 combines with J gene TRBJ2-7; TRBD2 agrees at 10 bases. Germline lookup yields CDR1 MNHEY and CDR2 SMNVEV (reference sequence). V lost 7 bases and J lost 2; bases outside the gene matches: 11. The CDR3 has 16 amino acids. The CDR3 DNA sequence: TGTGCCAGCATGCTGCTAGCGGGGGCCAGAACCTACGAGCAGTACTTC. Amino acids: CASMLLAGARTYEQYF.

The V and J genes are TRBV2 and TRBJ2-7; 12 bases map to TRBD2. Germline CDR1 and CDR2: SNHLY and FYNNEI. This CDR3 comprises 15 residues. The V gene end was trimmed by 4 bases and the J gene end by 9 bases; junction bases not matched to a gene: 10. In DNA form, the CDR3 reads TGTGCCAGCAGTGCACTGACTAGCGGGAGTTCAGGGCAGTACTTC. Translating it yields CASSALTSGSSGQYF.

V gene TRBV27 combines with J gene TRBJ1-2; TRBD1 matches at 7 bases. Looked up from germline, CDR1 is MNHEY and CDR2 is SMNVEV (reference sequence). Germline trimming cut 2 bases from V and 8 bases from J; bases unmatched to any gene: 5. The length of the CDR3 is 13 residues. CDR3: CASSLERQGGYTF. CDR3 nucleotides: TGTGCCAGCAGTTTAGAAAGACAGGGCGGCTACACCTTC.

This clone appeared a single time. The chain carries TRBV11-2 and TRBJ1-2; a possible D gene is TRBD1 (5 bases). With 7 bases removed from V and 4 bases from J, the gap between germline ends came to 13 bases. The germline CDR1 and CDR2 sequences are SGHAT and FQNNGV. The CDR3 length is 13 residues. The CDR3 region has the DNA TGTGCCAGCACCCCCGGGACCGCCTATGGCTACACCTTC. The encoded protein is CASTPGTAYGYTF.

V gene TRBV24-1 combines with J gene TRBJ1-2; D remains ambiguous. Per germline, CDR1 KGHDR and CDR2 SFDVKD. Trimming took 5 bases from V and 6 from J, leaving 9 bases between them. This CDR3 spans 12 amino acids. Here the CDR3 DNA reads TGTGCCACCAGTGCTTGGAGGGATGGCTACACCTTC. Translated: CATSAWRDGYTF.

In DNA form, the CDR3 reads TGTGCCAGCGGGGGGCCGTCTACTACGGGGGAGCAGTACTTC. It yields the protein CASGGPSTTGEQYF. The rearrangement joins TRBV28 to TRBJ2-7; D possibly uses TRBD1 or TRBD2 (6 bases each). Between the trimmed V and J ends, which lost 8 bases and 7 bases, there was a span of 21 bases. The CDR3 sequence is 14 residues long. Germline assignment: CDR1 MDHEN and CDR2 SYDVKM.

The gene calls are TRBV28 and TRBJ2-7; D ambiguous. The length of the CDR3 is 14 residues. Between the trimmed V and J ends, which lost 0 bases and 0 bases, there was a span of 6 bases. The germline CDR1 and CDR2 sequences are MDHEN and SYDVKM. CDR3 sequence reads: CASSLWASSYEQYF. CDR3 DNA sequence: TGTGCCAGCAGTTTATGGGCCAGCTCCTACGAGCAGTACTTC.

The rearrangement joins TRBV6-5 to TRBJ1-2; D is unresolved. The CDR3 extends over 13 amino acids. Trimming pared 6 bases from V and 8 bases from J, leaving 16 bases between. Germline lookup yields CDR1 MNHEY and CDR2 SVGAGI. CDR3 sequence (DNA): TGTGCCAGCAGCACCGACGGACCTTGGGGCTACACCTTC. Its translation: CASSTDGPWGYTF.